The 3 T cell receptor beta chains in this list originate from one sample, sequenced in a study of graft-versus-host responses after intestinal transplantation. Their target antigens are unknown. Produced via immunoSEQ multiplex PCR; TCRdb's table is partial and in-frame only. The sample includes nearly 110,000 clones, 80% to 90% of them seen just once. Sequencing was performed on unstimulated CD4+ T cells sorted from spleen or lymph node cells, taken before transplant. The receptors stem from a human donor who was the organ donor for an intestinal transplant.

The chain recombines TRBV5-1 with TRBJ2-7; D remains unclear. Germline CDR1 SGHRS, CDR2 YFSETQ. This CDR3 contains 14 residues. Trimming took off 4 bases at V and 3 bases at J, with 14 bases between the two ends. CDR3 loop: CASSRLSGDYEQYF. The CDR3 DNA is TGCGCCAGCAGCCGCCTCTCGGGTGACTACGAGCAGTACTTC.

Turning to this clone: This CDR3 is also generated by other DNA sequences in the sample. The chain uses TRBV7-9 and TRBJ1-5, with 8 nucleotides matching TRBD1. This CDR3 region has 16 residues. The V and J ends lost 6 bases and 2 bases, in that order; junction bases with no gene match: 9. Germline CDR1 SEHNR, CDR2 FQNEAQ (reference sequence). In nucleotides, the CDR3 is TGTGCCAGCAGTCACGGACAGGGTGGGGGCAATCAGCCCCAGCATTTT. This codes for CASSHGQGGGNQPQHF.

The chain is built from TRBV7-2 and TRBJ2-5; 13 bases line up with TRBD2. The CDR3 is made up of 21 amino acids. J lost 5 bases, V lost 0 bases, and 18 bases had no gene match. CDR1 is SGHTA, CDR2 FQGNSA, per germline. The CDR3 DNA reads as TGTGCCAGCAGCTTAGCTAGAGCGCGGGGGACTAGCGGGGATATGCGGGAGACCCAGTACTTC. It specifies CASSLARARGTSGDMRETQYF.